This TCR beta chain is drawn from a study of graft-versus-host responses after intestinal transplantation. Study-wide background: Transplant types were multivisceral, liver-intestinal, or isolated intestinal. General study results and limits: Allografts of one patient group, those with graft-donor T cell macrochimerism, had high graft-versus-host to host-versus-graft clonal ratios. Some GvH clones appeared in ileal mucosa or blood before recipient bone marrow.

About this clone itself: What it binds is unknown.

Trimming removed 3 bases from V and 4 bases from J, with 16 bases in between. CDR1 and CDR2 (germline): MNHEY, SMNVEV (reference sequence). The CDR3 is made up of 16 amino acids. Measured with immunoSEQ multiplex PCR; TCRdb has only the in-frame clones, and not every one. The table shows 70,000 or so clones, with 84% occurring only once. J is TRBJ2-1 and V is TRBV27, with a weak D call TRBD2 (5 bases). The TCR originated in a human donor who was the organ donor for an intestinal transplant. The sequencing used unstimulated CD4+ T cells sorted from spleen or lymph node cells, collected before transplant. The CDR3 DNA follows: TGTGCCAGCAGTTTCTGGTCCGAGCGGCCGTACAATGAGCAGTTCTTC. Translation gives CASSFWSERPYNEQFF.